A single T cell receptor (beta chain) is shown here with its context. No antigen is known for it. The data are from a study of TIL therapy for anti-PD-1-resistant metastatic lung cancer. Study-wide background: A handful of tumors were EGFR-mutant and two were ALK-rearranged. Study-level findings and limits: This highly selected cohort may not generalize to typical lung cancer patients.

The immunoSEQ assay was v3. Survey-level samples got 1.5 million to 2 million read pairs; deep-level samples got roughly 5-6 million. The assay was immunoSEQ multiplex PCR, and TCRdb's table has in-frame clones only and misses some. The table records 20,000 or so clones, 80% to 90% of them present only once. Described time point: pre-treatment sample, taken before nivolumab and TIL therapy. The CDR3 loop spans 16 amino acids. Germline values: CDR1 SGHAT, CDR2 FQNNGV. V trimming: 5 bases; J trimming: 1 base; junction bases outside the gene matches: 7. The chain links TRBV11-2 to TRBJ2-1; 8 bases fit TRBD1. The TCR originated in a person between 25 and 79 years old with non-small cell lung cancer. The source was blood, collected at baseline. CDR3 loop: CASSQYRGVSYNEQFF. The CDR3 nucleotides are TGTGCCAGCAGCCAATACAGGGGGGTTTCCTACAATGAGCAGTTCTTC.